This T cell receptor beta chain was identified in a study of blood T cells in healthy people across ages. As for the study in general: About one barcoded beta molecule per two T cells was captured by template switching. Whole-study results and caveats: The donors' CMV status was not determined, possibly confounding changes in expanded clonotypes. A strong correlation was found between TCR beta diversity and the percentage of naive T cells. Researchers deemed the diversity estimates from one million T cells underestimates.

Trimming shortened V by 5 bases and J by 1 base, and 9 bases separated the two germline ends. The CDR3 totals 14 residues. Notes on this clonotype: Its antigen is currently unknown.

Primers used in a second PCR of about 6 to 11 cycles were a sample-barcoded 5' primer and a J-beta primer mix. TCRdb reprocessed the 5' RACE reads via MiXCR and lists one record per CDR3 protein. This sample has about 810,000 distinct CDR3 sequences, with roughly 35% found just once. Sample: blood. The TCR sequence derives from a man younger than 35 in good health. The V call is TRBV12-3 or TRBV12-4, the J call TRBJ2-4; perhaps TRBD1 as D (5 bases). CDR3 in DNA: TGTGCCAGCAGTAAGGGGCACGCCAAAAACATTCAGTACTTC. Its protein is CASSKGHAKNIQYF.